This TCR beta chain was retrieved from a study of T-cell memory formation after mild COVID-19. MiXCR, run by TCRdb on the 5' RACE reads, gives a single entry per CDR3 protein. Counted here are roughly 240,000 distinct CDR3 sequences, roughly 14% occurring once; the ten biggest clones make up 2.1%. This clonotype has only a few counts. Its antigen is still unknown. Study findings and constraints: Clones which contracted sat mainly in CM and EM if CD4+, and in EMRA if CD8+. Several responding clones turned up in pre-infection memory, indicating that cross-reactive memory may have taken part.

V lost 0 bases to trimming and J lost 6 bases, with 3 bases between them. Germline V gene lookup returns CDR1 LNHNV and CDR2 YYDKDF (reference sequence). The CDR3 consists of 12 residues. This receptor was taken from an adult woman who had mild COVID-19 (a few samples of this study predate the infection). Cell type and time point are not known. The rearrangement joins TRBV15 to TRBJ1-5; D is uncertain. The sequenced material came from PBMCs or a T cell subset sorted from them (not recorded which). This chain's CDR3 is CATSRDSQPQHF. DNA of the CDR3: TGTGCCACCAGCAGAGATAGTCAGCCCCAGCATTTT. Drawing the rest from reference TRBV15 and TRBJ1-5, the complete variable domain is DAMVIQNPRYQVTQFGKPVTLSCSQTLNHNVMYWYQQKSSQAPKLLFHYYDKDFNNEADTPDNFQSRRPNTSFCFLDIRSPGLGDTAMYLCATSRDSQPQHFGDGTRLSIL.